Given below is one T cell receptor (beta chain) in context. Its antigen is undetermined. The source of the sample is a study of shared clonotypes between healthy human individuals. The study, taken as a whole, reports: Among non-shared clonotypes, generation probabilities were lower than among those shared by all four donors. Shared clonotypes: roughly 5% naive CD4, around 3.5% naive CD8, 2.3% memory CD4, under 0.45% memory CD8.

Some clones are missing from TCRdb's copy, which holds only in-frame ones; the method was immunoSEQ multiplex PCR. This sample yields some 2,400,000 clones, of which about 94% are seen a single time; around 0.13% belongs to the top ten. The study separated CD4+ cells into CD45RA+ naive and CD45RA-negative memory subsets. This TCR derives from a man younger than 35 in good health. Sequenced: naive CD4+ T cells sorted from blood. Subset specified: CD45RA+ positively selected.

In DNA, the CDR3 is TGCGCCAGCAGCCAAGGGACAGGTGGGCGGAACACTGAAGCTTTCTTT. Translation: CASSQGTGGRNTEAFF. The chain employs TRBV4-1 and TRBJ1-1, with 7 bases matching TRBD1. With V trimmed by 1 base and J by 1 base, 6 bases remained unmatched. CDR1 and CDR2 from the germline V gene are MGHRA and YSYEKL. The CDR3 extends over 16 amino acids.